This record covers a single T cell receptor (beta chain). As yet, its antigen is unknown. This sample is drawn from a study of persistence of HIV-infected CD4 T cells. Study in general: Donors had been on suppressive ART for a median of 8 years.

The germline CDR1 and CDR2 sequences are SQVTM and ANQGSEA. The CDR3 sequence is 15 residues long. Trimming removed 6 bases from V and 1 base from J; junction bases left unmatched: 9. Cells were stimulated with CMV-infected fibroblast lysates at 8.5 to 10 ug/mL. CD4+ T cells upregulating both CD40 ligand and CD69 were sorted as responding cells. The libraries were made with immunoSEQ version 4 in survey mode. Only in-frame clones appear in the TCRdb table, and some are missing; sequencing was by immunoSEQ multiplex PCR. The sample records 5,500 to 8,500 clones, about 79% being singletons. Sample: CD4+ T cells sorted from PBMCs after roughly 18-hour stimulation, taken from a patient who received antiretroviral therapy. The receptor's source is an adult woman with HIV who was CMV-seropositive. This rearrangement joins TRBV29-1 to TRBJ1-2; 9 nucleotides align to TRBD1. CDR3 region: CSVGGDRDFNYGYTF. The DNA for the CDR3 is TGCAGCGTCGGAGGGGACAGGGACTTTAACTATGGCTACACCTTC.